This T cell receptor (beta chain) was documented in a study of cytomegalovirus exposure and HLA in healthy donors. Background on the study: There were 75 million to 95 million unique TCRs (from HLA-typed donors) in an early data release. For the roughly 400 genotyped donors, roughly 80% fell within the Caucasian-associated ancestry cluster. Overall study results and limits: The authors later linked a missense DCLRE1C variant to TCR beta V- and J-gene trimming. Highest at DRB1 and lowest at HLA-C, TCR association rates differed among HLA loci in a later analysis.

Comment on this clone: Its antigen is not known.

Germline V CDR1 and CDR2: MGHRA, YSYEKL. The ends were cut back, 3 bases at V and 1 base at J, with 20 bases in the middle. The CDR3 runs 18 residues. Amplification used 60 Vbeta primers and 13 Jbeta primers. Produced via immunoSEQ multiplex PCR; TCRdb's table is partial and in-frame only. This sample has fewer than 200,000 clones, with roughly 73% found just once. The sequence derives from a male donor in good health and CMV-seronegative. The V gene is TRBV4-1, the J gene TRBJ2-3; tentative D call: TRBD1 (6 bases). Input material: PBMCs. CDR3 DNA: TGCGCCAGCAGCCACCCCATTACCTCAGGGGCTGGCACAGATACGCAGTATTTT. This sequence encodes CASSHPITSGAGTDTQYF.